This T cell receptor beta chain originates from a study of regulatory T cells in long-lasting Graves disease. Libraries of TCR beta came from iRepertoire HTBI primers plus Arm-PCR of CDR3 regions. A single record per CDR3 protein comes from TCRdb applying MiXCR to the multiplex PCR reads. The sample contains around 480,000 distinct CDR3 sequences, about 15% of which appear only once. This CDR3 comprises 13 residues. Trimming pared 3 bases from V and 2 bases from J, leaving 9 bases between. Germline V gene sequence: CDR1 SGHRS, CDR2 YFSETQ. Time point described: newly diagnosed GD, antithyroid drugs for less than 3 months. Extracted PBMC RNA gave rise to the TCR library. The same data also contributed to another study, on T cells in Graves' hyperthyroidism and ophthalmopathy. Per that study: Patients with uncontrolled infections, other autoimmune diseases, pregnancy or lactation were excluded. The study used the HTBI primer set for a first-round RT-PCR of the TCR CDR3. Among clonotypes expanded in thyroid above 0.001, most were also found in blood.

The chain combines TRBV5-1 with TRBJ2-7; weak D call: TRBD1 (5 bases). The TCR comes from a woman aged 35 to 60 with Graves disease. Sequencing was performed on peripheral blood mononuclear cells (PBMCs), taken at new diagnosis, from a patient treated with antithyroid drugs. The CDR3 DNA sequence: TGCGCCAGCAGCTCCCTGACAGCCTACGAGCAGTACTTC. Amino acid sequence: CASSSLTAYEQYF.